Listed below are T cell receptor beta chains from one sample, sequenced in a study of blood T cell repertoires in COVID-19. Only in-frame clones appear in the TCRdb table, and some are missing; sequencing was by immunoSEQ multiplex PCR. The table has around 50,000 clones, 82% seen once. Material: peripheral blood. The receptors shown here come from a woman older than 75 with acute or convalescent COVID-19. Both conserved end residues are part of each CDR3. Fields, in order: clone size, D gene, V gene, J gene, CDR3 protein, CDR3 DNA. D genes are given only for firm matches. Clone size is stated in some rows and not others, as once, few, many or a class when expanded.

NA	TRBD1	TRBV10-3	TRBJ1-1	CAIKQGAGRTEAFF	TGTGCCATCAAACAGGGGGCGGGTAGGACTGAAGCTTTCTTT
NA	TRBD2	TRBV18	TRBJ2-1	CASSPPGTSDYNEQFF	TGTGCCAGCTCACCTCCTGGGACTAGCGACTACAATGAGCAGTTCTTC
NA	NA	TRBV2	TRBJ2-7	CASSERMTYFYEQYF	TGTGCCAGCAGTGAGCGGATGACCTATTTCTACGAGCAGTACTTC
NA	NA	TRBV27	TRBJ2-5	CASSLGGARGIGETQYF	TGTGCCAGCAGTTTAGGAGGGGCGCGGGGTATCGGGGAGACCCAGTACTTC
NA	TRBD2	TRBV2	TRBJ2-7	CASRPRAGGRSPYF	TGTGCCAGCAGGCCCAGGGCGGGGGGGAGATCGCCGTACTTC
NA	TRBD2	TRBV6-2/TRBV6-3	TRBJ2-5	CASSRPTSGGAETQYF	TGTGCCAGCAGCCGTCCGACTAGCGGGGGGGCGGAGACCCAGTACTTC
NA	TRBD2	TRBV9	TRBJ2-2	CASSVVSSGRVRTGELFF	TGTGCCAGCAGCGTCGTCTCTAGCGGGAGGGTTCGGACCGGGGAGCTGTTTTTT
few	NA	TRBV9	TRBJ2-2	CASTVTGNTGELFF	TGTGCCAGCACCGTAACAGGGAACACCGGGGAGCTGTTTTTT
few	NA	TRBV7-9	TRBJ1-3	CASSLASGSGNTIYF	TGTGCCAGCAGCTTAGCTTCGGGCTCTGGAAACACCATATATTTT
NA	TRBD2	TRBV2	TRBJ2-3	CASSELAGGTDTQYF	TGTGCCAGCAGTGAGTTGGCGGGGGGGACAGATACGCAGTATTTT
NA	TRBD1	TRBV3-1/TRBV3-2	TRBJ1-5	CASSLGQGNNQPQHF	TGTGCCAGCAGCTTGGGACAGGGGAATAATCAGCCCCAGCATTTT
NA	TRBD1	TRBV30	TRBJ2-5	CAWGAGTGAGETQYF	TGTGCCTGGGGCGCCGGGACAGGGGCTGGAGAGACCCAGTACTTC
NA	TRBD1	TRBV11-2	TRBJ2-7	CASSSDRAYEQYF	TGTGCCAGCAGCTCCGACAGGGCCTACGAGCAGTACTTC
NA	TRBD2	TRBV7-9	TRBJ2-1	CASSLLREGLDEQFF	TGTGCCAGCAGCTTACTACGGGAGGGCCTAGATGAGCAGTTCTTC
NA	NA	TRBV15	TRBJ2-1	CATSRARAITGTNEQFF	TGTGCCACCAGCAGAGCGCGGGCGATCACAGGGACCAATGAGCAGTTCTTC
NA	NA	TRBV6-1	TRBJ1-6	CASSEGASYNSPLHF	TGTGCCAGCAGTGAAGGGGCCTCCTATAATTCACCCCTCCACTTT
few	TRBD2	TRBV9	TRBJ2-7	CASSPFSTLAGGTYEQYF	TGTGCCAGCAGCCCCTTCTCTACACTAGCGGGGGGAACCTACGAGCAGTACTTC
NA	TRBD2	TRBV30	TRBJ2-3	CAWRWASGRRADTQYF	TGTGCCTGGAGATGGGCTAGCGGACGGCGGGCAGATACGCAGTATTTT
NA	NA	TRBV9	TRBJ1-1	CASSGSRGTEAFF	TGTGCCAGCAGCGGTAGCAGGGGAACTGAAGCTTTCTTT
NA	TRBD1	TRBV10-3	TRBJ2-7	CAIRGGTGSYEQYF	TGTGCCATCAGGGGCGGGACAGGGTCCTACGAGCAGTACTTC
few	TRBD1	TRBV6-6	TRBJ1-2	CASSYSGQEGGYTF	TGTGCCAGCAGTTACTCGGGACAGGAAGGTGGCTACACCTTC
NA	TRBD2	TRBV7-8	TRBJ2-1	CASSPLAGGAYNEQFF	TGTGCCAGCAGCCCGCTAGCGGGAGGTGCCTACAATGAGCAGTTCTTC
NA	NA	TRBV5-6	TRBJ1-1	CASSLRHPNTEAFF	TGTGCCAGCAGCTTGAGACACCCGAACACTGAAGCTTTCTTT
NA	TRBD2	TRBV10-3	TRBJ2-3	CAISDPGLPYGGTDTQYF	TGTGCCATCAGTGACCCGGGACTACCTTACGGGGGCACAGATACGCAGTATTTT
NA	TRBD1	TRBV5-8	TRBJ2-7	CASRLTGGYEQYF	TGTGCCAGCAGACTAACAGGGGGCTACGAGCAGTACTTC
few	NA	TRBV5-1	TRBJ2-2	CASSHGDTGELFF	TGCGCCAGCAGCCACGGGGACACCGGGGAGCTGTTTTTT
NA	NA	TRBV12-3/TRBV12-4	TRBJ2-7	CASSRQGGYEQYF	TGTGCCAGCAGTCGCCAGGGGGGCTACGAGCAGTACTTC
NA	TRBD2	TRBV27	TRBJ2-1	CASSLDRAGGGNEQFF	TGTGCCAGCAGTTTGGATAGGGCGGGAGGGGGCAATGAGCAGTTCTTC
once	TRBD1	TRBV5-1	TRBJ1-4	CASRQGRGATNEKLFF	TGCGCCAGCAGACAGGGGAGAGGGGCAACTAATGAAAAACTGTTTTTT
NA	NA	TRBV5-1	TRBJ2-1	CASSLTGTTYNEQFF	TGCGCCAGCAGCTTGACAGGGACTACCTACAATGAGCAGTTCTTC
NA	NA	TRBV12-3/TRBV12-4	TRBJ1-1	CASSRHSTEAFF	TGTGCCAGCAGCAGACATTCCACTGAAGCTTTCTTT
NA	NA	TRBV21-1	TRBJ2-7	CASSKGMNRRSSYEQYF	TGTGCCAGCAGCAAAGGAATGAATCGCCGGAGCTCCTACGAGCAGTACTTC